This TCR beta chain was identified in a study of blood T cell repertoires in COVID-19. Study information: Sources were T cells, B-cell-depleted T cells, or PBMCs; the material itself was cDNA or gDNA.

Clones were sequenced by immunoSEQ multiplex PCR, and TCRdb holds only the in-frame ones, with some missing. The sample holds about 270,000 clones, around 88% seen once. This clone was found a few times. This receptor was obtained from a woman in her seventies with COVID-19, enrolled during active disease. The source material was peripheral blood.

DNA for the CDR3: TGTGCCAGCAGCTTAGCCCCGACAGGGCATGGCGGCTACACCTTC. This gives the protein CASSLAPTGHGGYTF. The chain recombines TRBV7-2 with TRBJ1-2, with TRBD1 matching 7 bases. CDR1 SGHTA and CDR2 FQGNSA come from the germline V gene. The CDR3 spans 15 residues. V gave up 0 bases and J gave up 8 bases; unmatched junction bases: 9.